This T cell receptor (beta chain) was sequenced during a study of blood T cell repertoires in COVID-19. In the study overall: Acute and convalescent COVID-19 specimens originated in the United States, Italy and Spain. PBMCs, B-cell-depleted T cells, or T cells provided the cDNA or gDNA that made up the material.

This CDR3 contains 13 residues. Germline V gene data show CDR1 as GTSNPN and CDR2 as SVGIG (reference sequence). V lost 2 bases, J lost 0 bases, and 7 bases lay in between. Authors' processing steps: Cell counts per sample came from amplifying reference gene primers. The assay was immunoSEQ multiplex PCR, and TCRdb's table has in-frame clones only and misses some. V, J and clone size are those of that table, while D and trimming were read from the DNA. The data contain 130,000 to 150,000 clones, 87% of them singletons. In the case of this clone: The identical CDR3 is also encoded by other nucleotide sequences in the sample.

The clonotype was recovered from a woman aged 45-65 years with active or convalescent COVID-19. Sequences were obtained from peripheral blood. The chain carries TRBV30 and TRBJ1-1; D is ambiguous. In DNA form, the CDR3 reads TGTGCCTGGAGTTCGGGGATGAACACTGAAGCTTTCTTT. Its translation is CAWSSGMNTEAFF. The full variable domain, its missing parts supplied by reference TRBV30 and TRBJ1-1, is SQTIHQWPATLVQPVGSPLSLECTVEGTSNPNLYWYRQAAGRGLQLLFYSVGIGQISSEVPQNLSASRPQDRQFILSSKKLLLSDSGFYLCAWSSGMNTEAFFGQGTRLTVV.